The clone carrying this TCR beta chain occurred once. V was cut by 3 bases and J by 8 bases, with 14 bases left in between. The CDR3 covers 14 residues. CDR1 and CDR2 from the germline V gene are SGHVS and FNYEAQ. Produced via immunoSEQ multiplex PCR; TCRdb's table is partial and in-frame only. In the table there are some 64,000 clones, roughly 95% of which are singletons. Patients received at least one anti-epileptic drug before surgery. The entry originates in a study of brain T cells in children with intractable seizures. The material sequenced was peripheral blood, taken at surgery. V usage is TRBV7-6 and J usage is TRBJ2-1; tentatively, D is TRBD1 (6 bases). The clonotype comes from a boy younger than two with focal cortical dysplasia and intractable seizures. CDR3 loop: CASSFGIEGDEQFF. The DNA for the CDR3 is TGTGCCAGCAGCTTCGGGATCGAGGGGGATGAGCAGTTCTTC.